This T cell receptor (beta chain) is drawn from a study of monozygotic twins with inflammatory bowel disease. Study results and limitations: IBD patients exhibited fewer clonotypes shared with other individuals than healthy twins, particularly with disease activity. Support was lacking for any single strong IBD-associated signal or clonotype.

Of note for this clonotype: Its antigen is as yet unknown.

The CDR3 runs 14 residues. From germline, CDR1 is SEHNR and CDR2 FQNEAQ (reference sequence). Template-switch reactions added UMIs with a 6-nucleotide sample barcode. TCRdb re-called the 5' RACE reads and gives one entry per CDR3 protein, without DNA. Its table records fewer than 450,000 distinct CDR3 sequences. The source of this sequence is a human donor with ulcerative colitis or Crohn's disease, or a healthy co-twin of an affected twin (not recorded which). The sample comprised blood. The gene calls are TRBV7-9 and TRBJ1-1; the TRBD1 assignment by TCRdb is unverifiable without DNA. The CDR3 sequence is CASSLRGSGTEAFF.